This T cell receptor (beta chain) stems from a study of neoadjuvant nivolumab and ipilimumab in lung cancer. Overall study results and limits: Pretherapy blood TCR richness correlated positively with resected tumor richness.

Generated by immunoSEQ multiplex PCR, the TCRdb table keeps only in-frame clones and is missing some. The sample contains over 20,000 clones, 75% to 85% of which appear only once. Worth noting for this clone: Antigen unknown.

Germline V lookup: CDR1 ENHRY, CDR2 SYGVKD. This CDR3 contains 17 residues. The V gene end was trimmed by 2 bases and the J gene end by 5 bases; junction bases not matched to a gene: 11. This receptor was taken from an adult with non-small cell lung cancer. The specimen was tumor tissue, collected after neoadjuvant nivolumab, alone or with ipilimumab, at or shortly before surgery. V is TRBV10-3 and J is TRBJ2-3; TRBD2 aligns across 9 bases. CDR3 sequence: CAISEVVLAGSGDTQYF. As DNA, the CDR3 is TGTGCCATCAGTGAGGTAGTACTAGCGGGCTCGGGAGATACGCAGTATTTT.